This TCR beta chain was obtained from a study of chemoradiotherapy in HPV16-positive cancers. Study-wide context: Two HPV16-positive patients' cells yielded candidate HPV-specific clones and common motifs. Study-wide results and caveats: Candidate HPV-specific clones and E7-related TCR motifs grew in tumor during treatment. For HPV16-positive patients, expanding HPV-responsive T cells associated with longer recurrence-free survival.

Method: immunoSEQ multiplex PCR; TCRdb's copy keeps in-frame clones and lacks some. The table includes about 12,000 clones, roughly 89% detected once. CDR3 length: 16 amino acids. Germline CDR1 reads SGHDT; CDR2 reads YYEEEE. Trimming removed 5 bases from V and 6 bases from J, with 23 bases in between. As regards this clone: Its antigen remains unknown.

The receptor was derived from a human donor with HPV-associated anogenital cancer. Sample: blood, taken from a patient who underwent chemoradiotherapy. The rearrangement joins TRBV5-6 to TRBJ2-5; possible D gene TRBD1, 6 bases. The CDR3: CASSFYPGQSGKTQYF. The CDR3 DNA reads as TGTGCCAGCAGTTTTTACCCGGGACAATCAGGAAAGACCCAGTACTTC.